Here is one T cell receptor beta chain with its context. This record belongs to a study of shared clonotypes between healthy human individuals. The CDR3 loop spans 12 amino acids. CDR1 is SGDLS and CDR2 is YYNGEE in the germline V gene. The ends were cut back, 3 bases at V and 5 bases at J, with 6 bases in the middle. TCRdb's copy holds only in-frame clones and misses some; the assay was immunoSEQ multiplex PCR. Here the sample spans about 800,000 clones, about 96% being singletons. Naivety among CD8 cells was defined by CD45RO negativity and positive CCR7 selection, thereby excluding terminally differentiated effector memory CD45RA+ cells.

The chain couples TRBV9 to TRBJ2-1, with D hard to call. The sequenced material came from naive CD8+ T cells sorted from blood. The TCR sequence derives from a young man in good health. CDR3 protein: CASSELNNEQFF. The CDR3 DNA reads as TGTGCCAGCAGCGAATTGAACAATGAGCAGTTCTTC.